This T cell receptor beta chain is drawn from a study of cytomegalovirus exposure and HLA in healthy donors. Whole-study context: Drawn from HLA-typed donors, 80 million to 95 million unique TCRs were held in an early data release. Whole-study findings and limits: In a later analysis, HLA-C alleles had the fewest associated TCRs, DRB1 alleles the most. V segments that were indistinguishable, TRBV6-2 and TRBV6-3 among them, were omitted from analysis.

Use of 60 Vbeta and 13 Jbeta primers characterized the PCR. Clones were read by immunoSEQ multiplex PCR, and TCRdb kept only the in-frame ones, dropping some. The repertoire includes 80,000 or so clones, about 79% of them detected once, and approximately 7.2% sits in the top ten. The germline V gene encodes CDR1 LGHNA and CDR2 YSLEER. CDR3 length: 16 amino acids. The ends were cut back, 0 bases at V and 0 bases at J, with 12 bases in the middle. This clone was counted at least ten times. Its antigen is still unknown. Sequences were obtained from PBMCs. This receptor was identified in a woman aged 35 to 49 in good health and CMV-seronegative. This sequence joins TRBV4-3 and TRBJ2-7; tentative D call: TRBD2 (6 bases). The CDR3 DNA reads as TGCGCCAGCAGCCAAGAACGGGGGACGGCCTCCTACGAGCAGTACTTC. This translates into CASSQERGTASYEQYF.